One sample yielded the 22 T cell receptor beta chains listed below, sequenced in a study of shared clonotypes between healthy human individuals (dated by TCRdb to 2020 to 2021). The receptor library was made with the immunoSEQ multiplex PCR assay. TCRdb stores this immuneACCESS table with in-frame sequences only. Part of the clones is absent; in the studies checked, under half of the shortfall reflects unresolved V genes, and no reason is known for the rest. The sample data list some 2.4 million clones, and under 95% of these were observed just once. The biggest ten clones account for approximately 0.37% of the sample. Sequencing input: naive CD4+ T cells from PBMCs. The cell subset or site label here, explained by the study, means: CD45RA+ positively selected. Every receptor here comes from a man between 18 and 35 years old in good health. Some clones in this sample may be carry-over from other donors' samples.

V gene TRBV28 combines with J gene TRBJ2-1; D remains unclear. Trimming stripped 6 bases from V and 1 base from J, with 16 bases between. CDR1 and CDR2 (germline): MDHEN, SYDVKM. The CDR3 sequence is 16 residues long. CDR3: CASRAGRSVSYNEQFF. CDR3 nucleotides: TGTGCCAGCAGGGCTGGACGGTCCGTTTCCTACAATGAGCAGTTCTTC.

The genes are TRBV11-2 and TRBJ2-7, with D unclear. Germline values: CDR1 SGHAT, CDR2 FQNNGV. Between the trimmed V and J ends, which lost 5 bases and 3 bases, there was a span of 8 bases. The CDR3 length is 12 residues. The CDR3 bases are TGTGCCAGCAGCGGGATTCGCTACGAGCAGTACTTC. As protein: CASSGIRYEQYF.

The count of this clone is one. The CDR3 nucleotides read TGTGCCACCAGCAGTCTACAGGGTGAAGCTTTCTTT. As protein: CATSSLQGEAFF. The genes are TRBV15 and TRBJ1-1, with D perhaps TRBD1 (6 bases). V was shortened by 3 bases and J by 7 bases, with 9 bases between the two germline ends. Germline CDR1 LNHNV, CDR2 YYDKDF (reference sequence). The CDR3 runs to 12 residues.

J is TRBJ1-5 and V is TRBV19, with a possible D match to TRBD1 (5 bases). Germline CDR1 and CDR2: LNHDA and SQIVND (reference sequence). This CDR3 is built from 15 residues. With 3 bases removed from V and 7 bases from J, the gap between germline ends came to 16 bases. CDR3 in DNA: TGTGCCAGTAGTATGGTAGCAGGCGGGGGGCAGCCCCAGCATTTT. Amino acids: CASSMVAGGGQPQHF.

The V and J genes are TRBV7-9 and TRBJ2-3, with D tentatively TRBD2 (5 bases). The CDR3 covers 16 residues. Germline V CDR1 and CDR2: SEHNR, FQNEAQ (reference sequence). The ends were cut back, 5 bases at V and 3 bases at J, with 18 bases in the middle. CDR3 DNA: TGTGCCAGCAGCCACCTGCATGGGAGAGGGACAGATACGCAGTATTTT. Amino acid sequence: CASSHLHGRGTDTQYF.

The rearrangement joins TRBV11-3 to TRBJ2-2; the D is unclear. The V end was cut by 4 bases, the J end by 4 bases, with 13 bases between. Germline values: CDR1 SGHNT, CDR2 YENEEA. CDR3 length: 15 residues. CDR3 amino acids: CASSSVGLGTGELFF. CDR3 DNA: TGTGCCAGCAGCTCCGTGGGATTGGGCACCGGGGAGCTGTTTTTT.

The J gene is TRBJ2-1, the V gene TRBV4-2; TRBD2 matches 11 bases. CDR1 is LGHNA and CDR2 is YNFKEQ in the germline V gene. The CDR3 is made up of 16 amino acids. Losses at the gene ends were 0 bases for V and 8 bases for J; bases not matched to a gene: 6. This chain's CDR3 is CASSQEGLAGGHEQFF. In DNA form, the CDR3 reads TGTGCCAGCAGCCAAGAGGGTCTAGCGGGAGGCCATGAGCAGTTCTTC.

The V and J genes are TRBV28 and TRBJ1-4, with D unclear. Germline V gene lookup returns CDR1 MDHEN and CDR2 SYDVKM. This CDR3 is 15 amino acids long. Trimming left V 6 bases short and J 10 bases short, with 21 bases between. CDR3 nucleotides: TGTGCCAGCAGCACCGTCCCCGGCAGGCTTCGAAAACTGTTTTTT. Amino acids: CASSTVPGRLRKLFF.

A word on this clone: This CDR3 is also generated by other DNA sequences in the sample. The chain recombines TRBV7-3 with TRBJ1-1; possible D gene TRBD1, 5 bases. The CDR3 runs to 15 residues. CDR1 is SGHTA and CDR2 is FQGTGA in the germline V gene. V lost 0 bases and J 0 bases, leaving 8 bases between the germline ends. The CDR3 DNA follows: TGTGCCAGCAGCTTAACCAGGGAGATGAACACTGAAGCTTTCTTT. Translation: CASSLTREMNTEAFF.

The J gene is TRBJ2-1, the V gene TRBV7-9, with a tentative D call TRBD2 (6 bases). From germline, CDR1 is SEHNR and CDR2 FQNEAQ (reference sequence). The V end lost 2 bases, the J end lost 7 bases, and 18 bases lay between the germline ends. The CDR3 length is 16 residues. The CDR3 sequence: CASSLRGSGTRNEQFF. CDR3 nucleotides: TGTGCCAGCAGCTTACGGGGGTCGGGAACGCGGAATGAGCAGTTCTTC.

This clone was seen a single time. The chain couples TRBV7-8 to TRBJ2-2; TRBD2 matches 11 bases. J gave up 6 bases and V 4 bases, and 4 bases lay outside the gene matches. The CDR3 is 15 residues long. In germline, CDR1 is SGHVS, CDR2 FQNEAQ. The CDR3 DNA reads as TGTGCCAGCAGCTCTAGCGGGAGGTTTGCCGGGGAGCTGTTTTTT. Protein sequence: CASSSSGRFAGELFF.

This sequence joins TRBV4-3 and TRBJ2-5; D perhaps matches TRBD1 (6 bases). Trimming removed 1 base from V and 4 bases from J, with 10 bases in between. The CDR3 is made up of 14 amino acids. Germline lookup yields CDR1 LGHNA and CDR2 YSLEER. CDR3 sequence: CASSQGWGRETQYF. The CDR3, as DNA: TGCGCCAGCAGCCAAGGATGGGGGCGAGAGACCCAGTACTTC.

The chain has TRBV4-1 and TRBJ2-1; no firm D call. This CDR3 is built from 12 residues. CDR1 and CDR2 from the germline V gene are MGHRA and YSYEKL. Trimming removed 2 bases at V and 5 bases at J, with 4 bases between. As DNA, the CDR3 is TGCGCCAGCAGCCAAATTAACAATGAGCAGTTCTTC. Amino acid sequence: CASSQINNEQFF.

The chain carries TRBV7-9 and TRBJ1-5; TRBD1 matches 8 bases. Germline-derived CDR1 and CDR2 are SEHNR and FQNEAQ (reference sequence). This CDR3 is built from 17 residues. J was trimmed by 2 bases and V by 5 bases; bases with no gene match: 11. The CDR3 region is CASSPLLGQGGNQPQHF. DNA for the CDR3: TGTGCCAGCAGCCCCCTCCTTGGACAGGGTGGCAATCAGCCCCAGCATTTT. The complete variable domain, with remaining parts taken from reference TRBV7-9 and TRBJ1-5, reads DTGVSQNPRHKITKRGQNVTFRCDPISEHNRLYWYRQTLGQGPEFLTYFQNEAQLEKSRLLSDRFSAERPKGSFSTLEIQRTEQGDSAMYLCASSPLLGQGGNQPQHFGDGTRLSIL.

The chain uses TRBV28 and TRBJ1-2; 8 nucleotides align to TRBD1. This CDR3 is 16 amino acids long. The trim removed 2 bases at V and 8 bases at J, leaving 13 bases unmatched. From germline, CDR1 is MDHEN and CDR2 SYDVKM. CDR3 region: CASSLQGANEMWGYTF. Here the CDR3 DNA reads TGTGCCAGCAGTTTACAGGGGGCAAATGAAATGTGGGGCTACACCTTC.

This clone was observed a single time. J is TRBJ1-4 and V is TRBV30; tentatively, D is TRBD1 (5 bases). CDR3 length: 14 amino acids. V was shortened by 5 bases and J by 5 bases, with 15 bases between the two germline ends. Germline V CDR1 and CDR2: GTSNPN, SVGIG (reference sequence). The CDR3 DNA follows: TGTGCCTGGGAAATTGGGGGTGCGAATGAAAAACTGTTTTTT. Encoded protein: CAWEIGGANEKLFF.

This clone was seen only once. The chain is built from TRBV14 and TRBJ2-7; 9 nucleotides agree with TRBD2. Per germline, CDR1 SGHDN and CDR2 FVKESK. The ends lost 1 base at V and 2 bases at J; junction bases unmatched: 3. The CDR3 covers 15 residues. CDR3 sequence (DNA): TGTGCCAGCAGCCAAGTGGGCGGGAGGGCCTACGAGCAGTACTTC. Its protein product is CASSQVGGRAYEQYF.

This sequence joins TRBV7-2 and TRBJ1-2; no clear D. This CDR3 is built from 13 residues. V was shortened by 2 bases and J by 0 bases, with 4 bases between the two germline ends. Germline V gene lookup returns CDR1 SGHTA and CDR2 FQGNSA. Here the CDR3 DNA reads TGTGCCAGCAGCTTAATCGCTAACTATGGCTACACCTTC. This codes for CASSLIANYGYTF. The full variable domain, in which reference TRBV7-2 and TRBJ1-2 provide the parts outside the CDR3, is GAGVSQSPSNKVTEKGKDVELRCDPISGHTALYWYRQSLGQGLEFLIYFQGNSAPDKSGLPSDRFSAERTGGSVSTLTIQRTQQEDSAVYLCASSLIANYGYTFGSGTRLTVV.

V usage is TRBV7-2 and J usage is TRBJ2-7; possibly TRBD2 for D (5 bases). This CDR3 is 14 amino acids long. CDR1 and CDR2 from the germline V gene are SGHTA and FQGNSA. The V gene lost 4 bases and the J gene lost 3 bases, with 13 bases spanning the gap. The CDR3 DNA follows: TGTGCCAGCAGCTCCCGGGCTAGCTTCTACGAGCAGTACTTC. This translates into CASSSRASFYEQYF. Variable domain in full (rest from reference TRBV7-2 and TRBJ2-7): GAGVSQSPSNKVTEKGKDVELRCDPISGHTALYWYRQSLGQGLEFLIYFQGNSAPDKSGLPSDRFSAERTGGSVSTLTIQRTQQEDSAVYLCASSSRASFYEQYFGPGTRLTVT.

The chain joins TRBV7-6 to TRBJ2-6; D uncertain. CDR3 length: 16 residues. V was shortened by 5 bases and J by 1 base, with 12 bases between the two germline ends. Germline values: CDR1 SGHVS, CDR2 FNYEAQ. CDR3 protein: CASSPRYTSGANVLTF. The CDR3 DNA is TGTGCCAGCAGCCCCCGGTACACATCTGGGGCCAACGTCCTGACTTTC.

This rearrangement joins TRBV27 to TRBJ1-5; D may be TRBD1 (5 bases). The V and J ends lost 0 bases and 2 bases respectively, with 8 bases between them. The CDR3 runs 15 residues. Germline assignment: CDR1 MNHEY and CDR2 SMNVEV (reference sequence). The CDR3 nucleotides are TGTGCCAGCAGTTTATCGGGGGTACGCAATCAGCCCCAGCATTTT. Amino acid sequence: CASSLSGVRNQPQHF.

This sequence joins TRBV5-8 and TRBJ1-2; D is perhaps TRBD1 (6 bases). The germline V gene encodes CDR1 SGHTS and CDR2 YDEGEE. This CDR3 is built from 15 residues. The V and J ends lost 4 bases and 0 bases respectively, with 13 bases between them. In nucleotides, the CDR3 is TGTGCCAGCAGCCCAGGGACACTTGCTAACTATGGCTACACCTTC. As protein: CASSPGTLANYGYTF.